Described below is a single T cell receptor beta chain sequence and its context. The antigen is not known. The sample is drawn from a study of blood T cells in healthy people across ages. Study conclusions and caveats: Correlation between TCR beta diversity and naive T cell percentage was strong. Among T cells, TCR beta diversity per million cells dropped roughly linearly as age rose. A greater number of naive CD4+ cells and higher diversity distinguished long-lived donors from aged donors.

Next came a second PCR, run for about 6 to 12 cycles, which used a sample-barcoded 5' primer along with a J-beta primer mix. TCRdb independently ran MiXCR on the 5' RACE reads; one entry per CDR3 protein. This sample yields about 1.8 million distinct CDR3 sequences, of which less than 50% are seen a single time; about 2.1% belongs to the top ten. CDR1 and CDR2 (germline): MGHDK, SYGVNS. This CDR3 is 16 amino acids long. V was pared by 4 bases and J by 4 bases, with 17 bases between. The sequence was collected from a woman aged 40 to 50 in good health. The specimen sequenced was blood. The chain combines TRBV25-1 with TRBJ1-5; D gene unclear. The CDR3 is CASSAPFGVWNQPQHF. As DNA, the CDR3 is TGTGCCAGCAGTGCCCCTTTCGGGGTGTGGAATCAGCCCCAGCATTTT.